The clone carrying this TCR beta chain has at least ten counts. Antigen specificity is unknown. The record originates from a study of neurological immune-mediated disorders. Study-wide results and caveats: Sharing of CDR3 amino acid sequences among expanded clones across subjects was absent, suggesting private repertoires in all groups.

The CDR3 covers 14 residues. CDR1 and CDR2 (germline): ENHRY, SYGVKD. V was pared by 4 bases and J by 10 bases, with 5 bases of the junction left unmatched. Each CDR3 protein is one row after TCRdb ran MiXCR on the 5' RACE reads. The repertoire holds approximately 50,000 distinct CDR3 sequences, with more than 3% as singletons. The sequenced material came from PBMCs. The clonotype comes from a man aged 30 to 45 with multiple sclerosis. This chain uses TRBV10-3 with TRBJ1-6; TRBD1 matches at 9 bases. The CDR3 nucleotides read TGTGCCATCAGTGGGACAGGGGAAGGATCACCCCTCCACTTT. Its translation is CAISGTGEGSPLHF.